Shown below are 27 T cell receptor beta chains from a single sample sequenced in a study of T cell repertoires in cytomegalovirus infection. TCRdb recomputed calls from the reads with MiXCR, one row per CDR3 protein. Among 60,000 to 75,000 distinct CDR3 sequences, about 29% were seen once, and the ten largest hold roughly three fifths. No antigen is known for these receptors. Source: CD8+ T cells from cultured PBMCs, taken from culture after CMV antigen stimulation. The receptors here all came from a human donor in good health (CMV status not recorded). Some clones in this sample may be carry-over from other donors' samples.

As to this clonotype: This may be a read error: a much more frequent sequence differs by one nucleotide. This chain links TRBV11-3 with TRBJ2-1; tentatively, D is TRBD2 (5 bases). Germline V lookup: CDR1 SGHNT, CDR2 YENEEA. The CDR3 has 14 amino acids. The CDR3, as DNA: TGTGTCAGCAGCGGACGACACATATTAAATGAGCAGTTCTTC. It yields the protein CVSSGRHILNEQFF. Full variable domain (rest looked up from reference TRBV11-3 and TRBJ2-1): EAGVVQSPRYKIIEKKQPVAFWCNPISGHNTLYWYLQNLGQGPELLIRYENEEAVDDSQLPKDRFSAERLKGVDSTLKIQPAELGDSAVYLCVSSGRHILNEQFFGPGTRLTVL.

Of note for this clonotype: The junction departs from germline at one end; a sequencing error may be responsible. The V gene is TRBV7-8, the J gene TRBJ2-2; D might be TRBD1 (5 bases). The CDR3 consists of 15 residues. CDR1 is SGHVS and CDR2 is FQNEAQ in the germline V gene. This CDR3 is CVSSLGAANTGELFF. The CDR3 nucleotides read TGTGTCAGCAGCTTAGGGGCGGCTAACACCGGGGAGCTGTTTTTT.

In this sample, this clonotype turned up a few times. The CDR3 DNA is TGTGCCAGCAGCCGGGGACGGACTGAAGCTTTCTTT. Its translation is CASSRGRTEAFF. The chain combines TRBV7-9 with TRBJ1-1, with D perhaps TRBD1 (5 bases). Germline V gene sequence: CDR1 SEHNR, CDR2 FQNEAQ (reference sequence). The CDR3 extends over 12 amino acids. Deletions cut 5 bases from V and 5 bases from J, with 9 bases between.

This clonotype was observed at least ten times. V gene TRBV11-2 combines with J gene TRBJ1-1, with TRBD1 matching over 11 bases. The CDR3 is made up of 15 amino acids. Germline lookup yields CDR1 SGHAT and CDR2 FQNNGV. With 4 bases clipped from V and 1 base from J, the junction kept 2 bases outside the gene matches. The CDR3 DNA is TGTGCCAGCAGCTCCGGGACAGGGGGGAACACTGAAGCTTTCTTT. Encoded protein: CASSSGTGGNTEAFF.

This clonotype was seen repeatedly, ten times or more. CDR3 coding DNA: TGTGCCACCAGTGGGCAGGATACCTACGAGCAGTACTTC. Protein sequence: CATSGQDTYEQYF. The V gene is TRBV24-1, the J gene TRBJ2-7, with D hard to call. V was clipped by 5 bases and J by 2 bases, with 9 bases between them. CDR3 length equals 13 residues. CDR1 is KGHDR, CDR2 SFDVKD, per germline.

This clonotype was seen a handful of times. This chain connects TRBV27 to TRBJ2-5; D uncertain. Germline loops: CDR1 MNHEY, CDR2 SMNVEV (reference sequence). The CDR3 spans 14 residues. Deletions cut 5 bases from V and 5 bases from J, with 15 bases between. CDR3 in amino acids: CASSPGRLRETQYF. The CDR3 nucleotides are TGTGCCAGCAGTCCCGGACGGCTCAGGGAGACCCAGTACTTC.

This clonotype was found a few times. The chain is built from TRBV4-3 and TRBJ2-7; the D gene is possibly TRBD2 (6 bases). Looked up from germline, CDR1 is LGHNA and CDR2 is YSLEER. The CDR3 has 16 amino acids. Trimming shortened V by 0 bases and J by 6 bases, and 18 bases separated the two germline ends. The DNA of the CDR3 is TGCGCCAGCAGCCAAGATCTTGCGGGACCCTGGGCCGAGCAGTACTTC. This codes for CASSQDLAGPWAEQYF.

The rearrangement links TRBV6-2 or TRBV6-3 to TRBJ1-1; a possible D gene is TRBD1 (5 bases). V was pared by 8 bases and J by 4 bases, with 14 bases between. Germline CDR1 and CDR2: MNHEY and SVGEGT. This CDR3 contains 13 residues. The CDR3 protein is CASGSAGTTEAFF. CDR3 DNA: TGTGCCAGCGGCTCGGCGGGGACCACTGAAGCTTTCTTT.

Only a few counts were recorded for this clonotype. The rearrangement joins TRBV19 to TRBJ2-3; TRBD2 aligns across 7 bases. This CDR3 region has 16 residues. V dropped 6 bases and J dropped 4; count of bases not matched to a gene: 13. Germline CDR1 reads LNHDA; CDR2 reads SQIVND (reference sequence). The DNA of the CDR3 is TGTGCCAGTAGCATGGGGGAGACTAGCTTCGCAGATACGCAGTATTTT. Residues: CASSMGETSFADTQYF.

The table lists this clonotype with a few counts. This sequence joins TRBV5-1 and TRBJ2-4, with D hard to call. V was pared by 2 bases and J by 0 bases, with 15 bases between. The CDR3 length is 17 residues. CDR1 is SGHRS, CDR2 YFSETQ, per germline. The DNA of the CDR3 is TGCGCCAGCAGCTTCGGAGACGACTTAGTAGCCAAAAACATTCAGTACTTC. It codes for CASSFGDDLVAKNIQYF.

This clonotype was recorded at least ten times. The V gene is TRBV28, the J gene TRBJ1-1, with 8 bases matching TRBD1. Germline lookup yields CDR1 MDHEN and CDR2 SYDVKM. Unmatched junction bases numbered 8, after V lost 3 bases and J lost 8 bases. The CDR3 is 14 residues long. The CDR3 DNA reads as TGTGCCAGCAGTTTGTCGCTGACAGGGGTGGAAGCTTTCTTT. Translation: CASSLSLTGVEAFF.

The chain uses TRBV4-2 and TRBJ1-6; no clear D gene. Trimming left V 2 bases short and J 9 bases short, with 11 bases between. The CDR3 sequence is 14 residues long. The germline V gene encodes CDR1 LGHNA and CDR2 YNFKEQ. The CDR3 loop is CASSQPETSSPLHF. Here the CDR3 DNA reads TGTGCCAGCAGCCAACCCGAAACGAGTTCACCCCTCCACTTT.

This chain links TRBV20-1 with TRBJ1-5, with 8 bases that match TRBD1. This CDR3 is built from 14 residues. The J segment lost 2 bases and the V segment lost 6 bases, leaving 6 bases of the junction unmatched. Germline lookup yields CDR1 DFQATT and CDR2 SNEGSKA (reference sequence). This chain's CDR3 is CSALQGAGNQPQHF. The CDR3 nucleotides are TGCAGTGCCCTCCAGGGGGCGGGCAATCAGCCCCAGCATTTT.

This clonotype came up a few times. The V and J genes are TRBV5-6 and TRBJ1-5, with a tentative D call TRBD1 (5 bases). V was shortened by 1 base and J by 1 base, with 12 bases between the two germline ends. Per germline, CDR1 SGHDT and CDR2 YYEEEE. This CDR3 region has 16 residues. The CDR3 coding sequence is TGTGCCAGCAGCTTGACGGGGCAGGGCAGCAATCAGCCCCAGCATTTT. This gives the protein CASSLTGQGSNQPQHF.

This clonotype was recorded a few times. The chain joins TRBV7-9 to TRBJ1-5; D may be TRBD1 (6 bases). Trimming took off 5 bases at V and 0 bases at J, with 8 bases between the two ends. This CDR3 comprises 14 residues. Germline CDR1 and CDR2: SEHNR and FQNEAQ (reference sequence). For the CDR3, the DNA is TGTGCCAGCAGCGCACAGGGTAGCAATCAGCCCCAGCATTTT. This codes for CASSAQGSNQPQHF. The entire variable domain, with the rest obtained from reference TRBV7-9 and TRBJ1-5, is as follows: DTGVSQNPRHKITKRGQNVTFRCDPISEHNRLYWYRQTLGQGPEFLTYFQNEAQLEKSRLLSDRFSAERPKGSFSTLEIQRTEQGDSAMYLCASSAQGSNQPQHFGDGTRLSIL.

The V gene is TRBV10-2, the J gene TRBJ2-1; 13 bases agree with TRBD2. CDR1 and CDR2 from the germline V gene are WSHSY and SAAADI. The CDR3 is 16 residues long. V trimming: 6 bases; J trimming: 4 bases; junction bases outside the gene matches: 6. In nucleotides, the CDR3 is TGCGCCAGCAGAGCAGGGACTAGCGGGATTTACAATGAGCAGTTCTTC. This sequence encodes CASRAGTSGIYNEQFF.

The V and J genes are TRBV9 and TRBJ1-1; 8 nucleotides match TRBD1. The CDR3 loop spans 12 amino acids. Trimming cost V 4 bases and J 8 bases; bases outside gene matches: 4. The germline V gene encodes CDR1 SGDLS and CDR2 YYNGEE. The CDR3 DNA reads TGTGCCAGCAGCACCGGGACAGGCGAAGCTTTCTTT. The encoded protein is CASSTGTGEAFF.

The CDR3 sequence is CASSYGAATYEQYF. The DNA for the CDR3 is TGTGCCAGCAGTTACGGGGCAGCCACCTACGAGCAGTACTTC. The chain has TRBV6-5 and TRBJ2-7, with TRBD1 as a possible D gene (5 bases). Trimming removed 2 bases from V and 2 bases from J, with 10 bases in between. CDR1 and CDR2 from the germline V gene are MNHEY and SVGAGI. CDR3 length: 14 amino acids.

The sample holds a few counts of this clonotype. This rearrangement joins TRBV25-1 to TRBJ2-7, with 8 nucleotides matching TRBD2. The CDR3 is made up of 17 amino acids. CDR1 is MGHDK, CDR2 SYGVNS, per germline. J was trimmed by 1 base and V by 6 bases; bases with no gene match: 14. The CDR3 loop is CASRAHGSGARSYEQYF. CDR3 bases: TGTGCCAGCAGGGCCCATGGTAGCGGGGCGCGGTCCTACGAGCAGTACTTC.

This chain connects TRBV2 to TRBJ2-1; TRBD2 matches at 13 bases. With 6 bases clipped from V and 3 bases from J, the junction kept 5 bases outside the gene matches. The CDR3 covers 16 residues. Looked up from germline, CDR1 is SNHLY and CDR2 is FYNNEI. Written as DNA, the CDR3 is TGTGCCAGCAGGCAAACTAGCGGGGGGGTCTACAATGAGCAGTTCTTC. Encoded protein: CASRQTSGGVYNEQFF.

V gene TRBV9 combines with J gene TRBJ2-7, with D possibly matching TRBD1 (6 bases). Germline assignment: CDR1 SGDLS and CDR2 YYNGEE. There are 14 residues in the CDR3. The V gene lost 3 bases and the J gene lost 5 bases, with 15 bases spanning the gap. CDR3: CASSALDRFDEQYF. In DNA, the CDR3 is TGTGCCAGCAGCGCTCTGGACAGATTCGACGAGCAGTACTTC.

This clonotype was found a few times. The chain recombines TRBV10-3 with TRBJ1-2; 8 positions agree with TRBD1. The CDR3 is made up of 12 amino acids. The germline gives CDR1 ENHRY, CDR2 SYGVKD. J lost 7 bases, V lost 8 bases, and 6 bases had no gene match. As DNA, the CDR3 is TGTGCCATCCTTGGGACAGGTCCTGGCTACACCTTC. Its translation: CAILGTGPGYTF.

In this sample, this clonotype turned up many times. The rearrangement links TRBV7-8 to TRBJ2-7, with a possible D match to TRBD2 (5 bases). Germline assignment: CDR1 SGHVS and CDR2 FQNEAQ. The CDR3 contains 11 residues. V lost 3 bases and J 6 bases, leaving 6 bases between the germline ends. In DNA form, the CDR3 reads TGTGCCAGCAGCTTCGGGATCGAGCAGTACTTC. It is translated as CASSFGIEQYF.

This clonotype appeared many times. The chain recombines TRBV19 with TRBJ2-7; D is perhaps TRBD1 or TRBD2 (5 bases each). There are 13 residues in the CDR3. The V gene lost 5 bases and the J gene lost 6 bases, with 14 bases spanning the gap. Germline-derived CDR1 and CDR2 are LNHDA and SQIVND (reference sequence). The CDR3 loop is CASSWGLEFEQYF. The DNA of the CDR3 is TGTGCCAGTAGTTGGGGGTTAGAGTTCGAGCAGTACTTC.

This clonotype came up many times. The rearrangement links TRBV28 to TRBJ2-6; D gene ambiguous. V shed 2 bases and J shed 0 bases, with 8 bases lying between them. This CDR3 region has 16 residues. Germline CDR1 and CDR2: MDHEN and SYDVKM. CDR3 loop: CASSLVRTSGANVLTF. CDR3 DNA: TGTGCCAGCAGTTTAGTCAGGACCTCTGGGGCCAACGTCCTGACTTTC.

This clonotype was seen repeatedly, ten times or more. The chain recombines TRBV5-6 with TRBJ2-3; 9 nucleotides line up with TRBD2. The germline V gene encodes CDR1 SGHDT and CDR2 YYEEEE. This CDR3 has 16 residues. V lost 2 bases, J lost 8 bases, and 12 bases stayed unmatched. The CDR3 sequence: CASSFATSGLAGTQYF. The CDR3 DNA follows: TGTGCCAGCAGCTTTGCGACTAGCGGACTCGCGGGTACGCAGTATTTT.

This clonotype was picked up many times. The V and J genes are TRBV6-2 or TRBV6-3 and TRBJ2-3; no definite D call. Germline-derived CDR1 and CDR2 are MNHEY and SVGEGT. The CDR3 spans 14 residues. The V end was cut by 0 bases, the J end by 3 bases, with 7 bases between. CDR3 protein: CASSYSRGTDTQYF. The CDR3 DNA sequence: TGTGCCAGCAGTTACTCGCGTGGTACAGATACGCAGTATTTT.